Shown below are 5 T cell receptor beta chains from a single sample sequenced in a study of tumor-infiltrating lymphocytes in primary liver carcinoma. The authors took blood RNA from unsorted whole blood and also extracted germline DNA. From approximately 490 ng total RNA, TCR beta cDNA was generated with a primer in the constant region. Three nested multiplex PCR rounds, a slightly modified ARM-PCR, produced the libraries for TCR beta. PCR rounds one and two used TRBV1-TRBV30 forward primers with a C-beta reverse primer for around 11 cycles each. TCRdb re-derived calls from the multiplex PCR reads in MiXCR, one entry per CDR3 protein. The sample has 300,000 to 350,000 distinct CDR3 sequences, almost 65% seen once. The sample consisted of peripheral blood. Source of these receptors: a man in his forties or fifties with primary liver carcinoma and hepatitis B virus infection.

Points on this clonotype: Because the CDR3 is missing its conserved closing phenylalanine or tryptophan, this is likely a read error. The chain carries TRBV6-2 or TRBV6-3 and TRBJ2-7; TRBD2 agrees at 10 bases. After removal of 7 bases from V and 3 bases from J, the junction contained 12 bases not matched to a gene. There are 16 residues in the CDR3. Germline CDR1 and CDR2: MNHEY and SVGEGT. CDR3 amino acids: CASTTYRASGSYEQYN. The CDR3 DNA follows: TGTGCCAGCACCACTTATAGGGCTAGCGGGAGCTACGAGCAGTACAAC.

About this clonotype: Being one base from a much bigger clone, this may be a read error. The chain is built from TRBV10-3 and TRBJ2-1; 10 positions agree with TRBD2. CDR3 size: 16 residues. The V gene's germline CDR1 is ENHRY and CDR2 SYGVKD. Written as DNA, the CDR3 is TGTTCCATCAGTGAGAAGAGCGGGAGGGGCTACAATGAGCAGTTCTTC. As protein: CSISEKSGRGYNEQFF.

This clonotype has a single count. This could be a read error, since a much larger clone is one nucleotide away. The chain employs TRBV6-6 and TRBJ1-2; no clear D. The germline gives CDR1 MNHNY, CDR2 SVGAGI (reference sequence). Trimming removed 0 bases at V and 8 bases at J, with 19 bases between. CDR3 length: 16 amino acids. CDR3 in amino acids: CASSYSAAWPTGGYTF. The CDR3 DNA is TGTGCCAGCAGTTACTCCGCGGCATGGCCAACTGGGGGCTACACCTTC.

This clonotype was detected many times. CDR3 in DNA: TGTGCCATCAGTGATCAGGGCTACGAGCAGTACTTC. This sequence encodes CAISDQGYEQYF. J is TRBJ2-7 and V is TRBV10-3; possibly TRBD1 for D (5 bases). From germline, CDR1 is ENHRY and CDR2 SYGVKD. V gave up 3 bases and J gave up 3 bases, with 6 bases separating them. The length of the CDR3 is 12 residues.

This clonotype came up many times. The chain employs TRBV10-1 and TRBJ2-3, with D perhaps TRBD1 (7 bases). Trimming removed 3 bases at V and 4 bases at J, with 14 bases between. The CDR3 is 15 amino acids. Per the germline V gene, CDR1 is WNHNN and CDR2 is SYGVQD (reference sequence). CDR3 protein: CASSERQGGSDTQYF. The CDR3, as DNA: TGCGCCAGCAGTGAACGACAGGGAGGTTCAGATACGCAGTATTTT.